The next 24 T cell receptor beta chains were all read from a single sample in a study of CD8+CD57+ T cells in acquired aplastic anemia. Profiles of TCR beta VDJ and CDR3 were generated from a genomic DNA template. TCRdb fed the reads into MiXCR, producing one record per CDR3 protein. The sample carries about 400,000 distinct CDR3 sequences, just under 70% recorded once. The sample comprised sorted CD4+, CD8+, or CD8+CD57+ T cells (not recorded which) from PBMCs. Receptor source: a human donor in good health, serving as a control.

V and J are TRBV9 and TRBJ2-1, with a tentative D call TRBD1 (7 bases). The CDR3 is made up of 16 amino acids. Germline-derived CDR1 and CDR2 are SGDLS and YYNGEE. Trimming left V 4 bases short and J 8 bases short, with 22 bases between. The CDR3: CASSLLGQGGCDEQFF. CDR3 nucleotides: TGTGCCAGCAGCCTACTTGGGCAGGGGGGCTGCGATGAGCAGTTCTTC.

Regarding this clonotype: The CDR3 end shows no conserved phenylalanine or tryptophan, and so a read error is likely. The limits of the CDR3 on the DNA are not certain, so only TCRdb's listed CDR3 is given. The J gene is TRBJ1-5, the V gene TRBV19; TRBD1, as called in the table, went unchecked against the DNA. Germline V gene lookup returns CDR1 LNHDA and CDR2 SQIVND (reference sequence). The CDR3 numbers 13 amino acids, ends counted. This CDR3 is CASTDPGYNQPQH.

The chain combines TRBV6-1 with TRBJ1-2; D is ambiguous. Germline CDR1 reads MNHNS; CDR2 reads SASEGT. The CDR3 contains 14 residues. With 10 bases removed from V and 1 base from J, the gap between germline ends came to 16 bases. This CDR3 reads CATQTSRVNYGYTF. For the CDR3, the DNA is TGTGCCACCCAAACTTCCAGAGTTAACTATGGCTACACCTTC.

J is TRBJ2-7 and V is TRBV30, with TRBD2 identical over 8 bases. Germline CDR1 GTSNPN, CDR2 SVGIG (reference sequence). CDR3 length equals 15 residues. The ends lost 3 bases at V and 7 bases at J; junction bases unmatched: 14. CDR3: CAWREGVAGYNEQYF. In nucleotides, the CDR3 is TGTGCCTGGAGGGAGGGGGTAGCGGGGTACAATGAGCAGTACTTC.

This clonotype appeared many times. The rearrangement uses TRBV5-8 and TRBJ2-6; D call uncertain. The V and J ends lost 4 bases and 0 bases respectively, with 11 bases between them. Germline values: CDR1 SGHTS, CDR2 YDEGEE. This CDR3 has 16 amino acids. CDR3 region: CASSPYGNSGANVLTF. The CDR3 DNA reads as TGTGCCAGCAGCCCCTATGGGAACTCTGGGGCCAACGTCCTGACTTTC.

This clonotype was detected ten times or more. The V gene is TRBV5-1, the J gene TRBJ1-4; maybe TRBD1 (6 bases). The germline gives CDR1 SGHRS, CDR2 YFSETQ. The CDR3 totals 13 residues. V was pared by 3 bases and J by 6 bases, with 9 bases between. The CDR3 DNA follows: TGCGCCAGCAGCTACGGGGGCGATGAAAAACTGTTTTTT. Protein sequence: CASSYGGDEKLFF.

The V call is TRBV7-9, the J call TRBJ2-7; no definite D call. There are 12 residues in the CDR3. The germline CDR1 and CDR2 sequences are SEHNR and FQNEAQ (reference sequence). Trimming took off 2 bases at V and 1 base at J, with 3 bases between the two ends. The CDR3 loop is CASSLRSYEQYV. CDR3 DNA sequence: TGTGCCAGCAGCTTACGTTCCTACGAGCAGTACGTC.

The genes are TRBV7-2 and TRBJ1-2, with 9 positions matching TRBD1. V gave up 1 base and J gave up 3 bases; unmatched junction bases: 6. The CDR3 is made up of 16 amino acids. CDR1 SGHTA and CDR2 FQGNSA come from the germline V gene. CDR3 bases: TGTGCCAGCAGCTTAGTGGACAGGGGAGGCGACTATGGCTACACCTTC. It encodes CASSLVDRGGDYGYTF.

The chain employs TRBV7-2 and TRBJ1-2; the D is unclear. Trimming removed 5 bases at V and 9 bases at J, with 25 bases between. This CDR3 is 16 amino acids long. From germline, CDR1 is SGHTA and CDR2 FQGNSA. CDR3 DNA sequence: TGTGCCAGCAGCCACGGTAGACGGTATAACGCGCGGTGCTACACCTTC. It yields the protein CASSHGRRYNARCYTF.

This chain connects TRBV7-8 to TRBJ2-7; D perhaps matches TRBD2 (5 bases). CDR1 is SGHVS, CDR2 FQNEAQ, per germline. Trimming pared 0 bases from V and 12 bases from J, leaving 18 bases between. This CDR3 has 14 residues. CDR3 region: CASSLARVRTEPYF. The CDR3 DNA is TGTGCCAGCAGCTTAGCGAGGGTTAGGACTGAACCGTACTTC.

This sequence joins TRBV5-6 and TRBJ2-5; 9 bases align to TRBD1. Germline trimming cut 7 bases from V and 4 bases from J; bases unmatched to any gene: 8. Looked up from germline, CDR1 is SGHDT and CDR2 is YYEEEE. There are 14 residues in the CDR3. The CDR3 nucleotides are TGTGCCAGCGGAGGACAGGGGTCAGGAGAGACCCAGTACTTC. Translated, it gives CASGGQGSGETQYF.

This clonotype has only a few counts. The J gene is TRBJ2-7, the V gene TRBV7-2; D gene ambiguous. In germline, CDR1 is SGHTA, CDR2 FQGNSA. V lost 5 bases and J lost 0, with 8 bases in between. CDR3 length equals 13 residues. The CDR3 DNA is TGTGCCAGCAGCCCCGGGCCCTCCTACGAGCAGTACTTC. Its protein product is CASSPGPSYEQYF.

The CDR3 bases are TGTGCCAGCAGTGACACAGCCGGGACGGACTTACCCTACGAGCAGTACTTC. As protein: CASSDTAGTDLPYEQYF. J is TRBJ2-7 and V is TRBV25-1; tentatively, D is TRBD1 or TRBD2 (5 bases each). The germline V and J ends were trimmed by 3 bases and 2 bases, with 20 bases remaining between them. Germline V lookup: CDR1 MGHDK, CDR2 SYGVNS. This CDR3 comprises 17 residues.

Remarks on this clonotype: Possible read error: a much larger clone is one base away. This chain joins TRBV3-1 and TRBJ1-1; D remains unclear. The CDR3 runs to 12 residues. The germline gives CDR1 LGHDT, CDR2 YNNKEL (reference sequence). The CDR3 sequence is CAGSQDGIEAFF. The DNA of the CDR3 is TGTGCCGGCAGCCAAGACGGGATTGAAGCTTTCTTT. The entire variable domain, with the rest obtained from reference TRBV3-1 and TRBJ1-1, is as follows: DTAVSQTPKYLVTQMGNDKSIKCEQNLGHDTMYWYKQDSKKFLKIMFSYNNKELIINETVPNRFSPKSPDKAHLNLHINSLELGDSAVYFCAGSQDGIEAFFGQGTRLTVV.

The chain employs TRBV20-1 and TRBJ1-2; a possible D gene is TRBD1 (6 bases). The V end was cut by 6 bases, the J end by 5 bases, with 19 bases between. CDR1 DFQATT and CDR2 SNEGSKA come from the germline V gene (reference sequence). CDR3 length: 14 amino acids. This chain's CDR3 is CSARDVGAGYGYTF. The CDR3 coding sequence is TGCAGTGCACGGGATGTGGGGGCGGGTTATGGCTACACCTTC.

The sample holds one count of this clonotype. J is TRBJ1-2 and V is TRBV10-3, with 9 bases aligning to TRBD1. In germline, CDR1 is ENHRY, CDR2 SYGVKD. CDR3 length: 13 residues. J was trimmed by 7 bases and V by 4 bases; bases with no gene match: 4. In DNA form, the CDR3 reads TGTGCCATCAGTGCCGGGACAGGGATTGGCTACACCTTC. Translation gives CAISAGTGIGYTF.

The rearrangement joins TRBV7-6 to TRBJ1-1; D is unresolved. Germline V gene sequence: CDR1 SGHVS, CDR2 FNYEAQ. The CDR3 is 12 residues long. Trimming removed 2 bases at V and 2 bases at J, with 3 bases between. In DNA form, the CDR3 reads TGTGCCAGCAGCTTACTCAACACTGAAGCTTTCTTT. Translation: CASSLLNTEAFF.

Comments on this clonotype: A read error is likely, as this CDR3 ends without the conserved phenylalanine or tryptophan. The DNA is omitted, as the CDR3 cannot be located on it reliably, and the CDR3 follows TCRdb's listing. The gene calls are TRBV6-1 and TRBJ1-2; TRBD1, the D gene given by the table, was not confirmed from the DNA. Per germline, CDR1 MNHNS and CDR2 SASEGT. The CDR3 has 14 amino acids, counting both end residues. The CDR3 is CASSEPAGQAFRQY.

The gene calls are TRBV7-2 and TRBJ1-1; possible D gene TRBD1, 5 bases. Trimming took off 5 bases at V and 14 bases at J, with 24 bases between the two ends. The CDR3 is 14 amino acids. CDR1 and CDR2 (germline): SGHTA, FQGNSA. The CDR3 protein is CASSGTRQKTQYFF. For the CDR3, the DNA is TGTGCCAGCAGCGGGACCCGGCAAAAGACCCAATACTTCTTT.

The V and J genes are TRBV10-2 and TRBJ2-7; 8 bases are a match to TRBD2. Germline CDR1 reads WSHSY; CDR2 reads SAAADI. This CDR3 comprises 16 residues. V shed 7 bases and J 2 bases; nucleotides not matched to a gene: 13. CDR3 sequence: CASNGLAQRPTYEQYF. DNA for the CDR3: TGCGCCAGCAATGGACTAGCACAACGCCCCACCTACGAGCAGTACTTC.

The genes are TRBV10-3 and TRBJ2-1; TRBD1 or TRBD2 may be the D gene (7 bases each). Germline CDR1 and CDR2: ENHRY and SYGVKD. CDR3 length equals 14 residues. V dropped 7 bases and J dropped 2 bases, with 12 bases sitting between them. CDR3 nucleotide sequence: TGTGCCATCACCCCAGGGGGGGCCTACAATGAGCAGTTCTTC. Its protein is CAITPGGAYNEQFF.

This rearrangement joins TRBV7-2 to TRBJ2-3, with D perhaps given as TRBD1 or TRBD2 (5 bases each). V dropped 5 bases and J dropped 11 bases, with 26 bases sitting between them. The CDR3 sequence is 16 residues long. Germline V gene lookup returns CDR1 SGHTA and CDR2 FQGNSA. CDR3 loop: CASSLGERTTREEQYF. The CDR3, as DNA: TGTGCCAGCAGCCTAGGGGAGAGGACAACTCGGGAAGAGCAGTATTTT.

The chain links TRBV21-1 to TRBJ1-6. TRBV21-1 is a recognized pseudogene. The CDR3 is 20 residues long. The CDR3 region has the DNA TGTGCCAGCATTCCGGACTCTACGAGCAGTATTAACGACGCTAATTCACCCCTCCACTTT. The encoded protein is CASIPDSTSSINDANSPLHF.

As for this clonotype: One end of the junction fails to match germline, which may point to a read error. The CDR3 protein is CASSPNVPSEAQHF. CDR3 sequence (DNA): TGTGCCAGCAGCCCCAATGTACCCTCTGAGGCCCAGCATTTC. The chain joins TRBV2 to TRBJ1-5; no reliable D call. The CDR3 spans 14 residues. Germline loops: CDR1 SNHLY, CDR2 FYNNEI.